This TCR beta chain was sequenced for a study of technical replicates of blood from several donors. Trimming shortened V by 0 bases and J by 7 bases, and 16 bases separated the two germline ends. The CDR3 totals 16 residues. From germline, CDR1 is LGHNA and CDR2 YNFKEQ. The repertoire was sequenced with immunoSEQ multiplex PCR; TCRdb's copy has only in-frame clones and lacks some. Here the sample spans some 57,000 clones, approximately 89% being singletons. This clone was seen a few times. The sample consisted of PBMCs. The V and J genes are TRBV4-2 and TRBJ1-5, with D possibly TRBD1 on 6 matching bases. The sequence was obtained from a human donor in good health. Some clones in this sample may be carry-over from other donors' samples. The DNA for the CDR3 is TGTGCCAGCAGCCAAGAGGAGGTGGGGGCGCGACAGCCCCAGCATTTT. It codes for CASSQEEVGARQPQHF.